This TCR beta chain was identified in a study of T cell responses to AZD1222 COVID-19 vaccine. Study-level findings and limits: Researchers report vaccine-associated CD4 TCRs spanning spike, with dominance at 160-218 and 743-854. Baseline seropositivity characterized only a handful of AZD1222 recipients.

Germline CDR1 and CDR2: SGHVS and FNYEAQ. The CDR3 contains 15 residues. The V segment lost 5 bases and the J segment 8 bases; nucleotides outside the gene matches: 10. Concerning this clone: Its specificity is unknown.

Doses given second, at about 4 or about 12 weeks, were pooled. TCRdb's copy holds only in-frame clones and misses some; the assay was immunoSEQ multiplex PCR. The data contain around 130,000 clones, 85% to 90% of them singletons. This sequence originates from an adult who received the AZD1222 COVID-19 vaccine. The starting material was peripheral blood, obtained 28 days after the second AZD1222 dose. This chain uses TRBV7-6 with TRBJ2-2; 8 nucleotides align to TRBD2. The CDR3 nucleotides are TGTGCCAGCAGCCCATCGGGACTAGGGCCAGGGGAGCTGTTTTTT. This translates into CASSPSGLGPGELFF.